These T cell receptor beta chains were read from a single sample in a study of T cell changes during pregnancy in multiple sclerosis. The protocol was immunoSEQ multiplex PCR, while the TCRdb copy is restricted to in-frame clones and leaves out a portion. The sample yields around 55,000 clones, 85% to 95% seen once. The source was CD8+ T cells from peripheral blood mononuclear cells, collected in the second trimester of pregnancy. The receptors stem from a female donor with multiple sclerosis, enrolled in a pregnancy study. Each CDR3 is given with its conserved first and last residue. The order of the fields is D gene, V gene, clone size, J gene, CDR3 protein, CDR3 DNA. A D gene is named only where the DNA matches it firmly. The size field is filled for only some rows; it gives once, few, many or a size class.

>.|TRBV29-1|.|TRBJ2-1
CSVENPAGGTYNEQFF
TGCAGCGTTGAAAATCCCGCAGGGGGGACGTACAATGAGCAGTTCTTC
>TRBD1|TRBV4-1|.|TRBJ1-1
CASSQQQGALNEAFF
TGCGCCAGCAGCCAACAGCAGGGGGCGCTTAATGAAGCTTTCTTT
>.|TRBV7-8|.|TRBJ1-2
CASSLTGGSGYTF
TGTGCCAGCAGCTTAACGGGGGGGTCTGGCTACACCTTC
>.|TRBV9|.|TRBJ1-1
CASSSWTGMNTEAFF
TGTGCCAGCAGCTCCTGGACGGGGATGAACACTGAAGCTTTCTTT
>TRBD1|TRBV5-1|.|TRBJ1-5
CASSLRFTGVVRDQPQHF
TGCGCCAGCAGCTTGCGTTTTACAGGGGTAGTTCGGGATCAGCCCCAGCATTTT
>.|TRBV6-6|.|TRBJ2-5
CATTPWAQETQYF
TGTGCCACAACCCCCTGGGCTCAAGAGACCCAGTACTTC
>TRBD1|TRBV6-6|.|TRBJ2-4
CASSYSPSGGMDIQYF
TGTGCCAGCAGTTACTCTCCATCAGGGGGTATGGACATTCAGTACTTC
>.|TRBV5-1|.|TRBJ1-1
CASSWGTPMNTEAFF
TGCGCCAGCAGCTGGGGGACACCTATGAACACTGAAGCTTTCTTT
>.|TRBV5-5|.|TRBJ1-3
CASSSRDSGGSGNTIYF
TGTGCCAGCAGCTCCCGGGACTCCGGCGGCTCTGGAAACACCATATATTTT
>TRBD2|TRBV5-4|.|TRBJ2-1
CASSLDPSGRVAYNEQFF
TGTGCCAGCAGCTTGGACCCTAGCGGGAGGGTAGCCTACAATGAGCAGTTCTTC
>TRBD1|TRBV4-1|.|TRBJ2-3
CASSQETGVVLDTQYF
TGCGCCAGCAGCCAAGAAACAGGGGTGGTATTAGATACGCAGTATTTT
>TRBD1|TRBV6-1|.|TRBJ1-2
CASHRDRVNGYTF
TGTGCCAGCCACCGGGACAGGGTGAATGGCTACACCTTC
>.|TRBV7-9|.|TRBJ1-5
CASSFSATQPQHF
TGTGCCAGCAGCTTTAGCGCCACTCAGCCCCAGCATTTT
>TRBD1|TRBV19|.|TRBJ1-1
CASSITGQVGNTEAFF
TGTGCCAGTAGTATTACGGGACAGGTGGGGAACACTGAAGCTTTCTTT
>TRBD2|TRBV28|few|TRBJ2-7
CASSFSGRVSYEQYF
TGTGCCAGCAGTTTTAGCGGGAGAGTTTCCTACGAGCAGTACTTC
>TRBD1|TRBV19|.|TRBJ2-1
CASSHPGQGLYEQFF
TGTGCCAGTAGTCACCCGGGACAGGGATTATATGAGCAGTTCTTC
>.|TRBV27|.|TRBJ2-2
CASSLTVGRSTRGELFF
TGTGCCAGCAGTTTAACTGTAGGGAGGTCAACGCGGGGGGAGCTGTTTTTT
>TRBD2|TRBV9|once|TRBJ2-1
CASSVGRAGVRDEQFF
TGTGCCAGCAGCGTAGGTCGAGCGGGAGTTAGGGATGAGCAGTTCTTC
>.|TRBV5-4|.|TRBJ2-7
CASSGAVWPYEQYF
TGTGCCAGCAGCGGAGCGGTCTGGCCCTACGAGCAGTACTTC
>.|TRBV30|.|TRBJ2-7
CAWSVGQGSEQYF
TGTGCCTGGAGTGTTGGTCAGGGAAGTGAGCAGTACTTC
>.|TRBV6-1|.|TRBJ2-1
CASSEIAGNNEQFF
TGTGCCAGCAGTGAAATCGCAGGGAACAATGAGCAGTTCTTC
>.|TRBV14|.|TRBJ2-1
CASSQVRGLAYNEQFF
TGTGCCAGCAGCCAAGTGAGGGGGTTGGCCTACAATGAGCAGTTCTTC
>TRBD1|TRBV9|once|TRBJ2-1
CASSSGQGNEQFF
TGTGCCAGCAGCTCGGGACAGGGAAATGAGCAGTTCTTC
>TRBD2|TRBV14|.|TRBJ2-7
CASSLSGRSSYEQYF
TGTGCCAGCAGCCTTAGCGGGAGGAGCTCCTACGAGCAGTACTTC
>TRBD1|TRBV19|.|TRBJ1-2
CASFTIADRGVRYGYTF
TGTGCCAGTTTTACTATCGCTGACAGGGGGGTTAGGTATGGCTACACCTTC
>.|TRBV5-1|.|TRBJ1-1
CASSLRGQMNTEAFF
TGCGCCAGCAGCTTGAGAGGACAGATGAACACTGAAGCTTTCTTT
>TRBD1|TRBV7-2|.|TRBJ1-1
CASSLAGTVSFVNTEAFF
TGTGCCAGCAGCTTGGCCGGGACAGTCTCGTTCGTGAACACTGAAGCTTTCTTT
>.|TRBV6-4|.|TRBJ2-1
CASSATSRNEQFF
TGTGCCAGCAGTGCGACTAGTCGCAATGAGCAGTTCTTC
>TRBD2|TRBV6-1|.|TRBJ2-7
CASSEWTSGLYEQYF
TGTGCCAGCAGTGAGTGGACTAGCGGACTCTACGAGCAGTACTTC
>TRBD1|TRBV7-3|.|TRBJ2-2
CASSLTLGTVVTGELFF
TGTGCCAGCAGCTTAACGTTAGGGACAGTAGTCACCGGGGAGCTGTTTTTT
>.|TRBV6-6|.|TRBJ1-1
CASSKDRMNTEAFF
TGTGCCAGCAGTAAAGACAGGATGAACACTGAAGCTTTCTTT
>.|TRBV7-9|once|TRBJ1-1
CASSLELGLNTEAFF
TGTGCCAGCAGCTTAGAGTTGGGCCTGAACACTGAAGCTTTCTTT
>TRBD1|TRBV30|.|TRBJ2-7
CAWSRQGGYEQYF
TGTGCCTGGAGTCGACAGGGGGGGTACGAGCAGTACTTC
>.|TRBV4-1|.|TRBJ2-6
CASSQGAGANVLTF
TGCGCCAGCAGCCAGGGAGCAGGGGCCAACGTCCTGACTTTC
>.|TRBV2|.|TRBJ2-1
CASSEVWYSEGSYNEQFF
TGTGCCAGCAGTGAAGTGTGGTACAGTGAGGGCTCCTACAATGAGCAGTTCTTC
>TRBD2|TRBV10-3|.|TRBJ2-7
CAISPGGGPYEQYF
TGTGCCATCAGTCCGGGGGGGGGCCCCTACGAGCAGTACTTC
>.|TRBV7-3|.|TRBJ1-1
CASSPLGGSTEAFF
TGTGCCAGCAGCCCCCTGGGGGGTAGCACTGAAGCTTTCTTT
>.|TRBV7-8|.|TRBJ2-5
CASSFNSGGETQYF
TGTGCCAGCAGCTTTAATAGCGGTGGGGAGACCCAGTACTTC
>TRBD1|TRBV5-1|.|TRBJ1-4
CASQNPGGRGWLREKLFF
TGCGCCAGCCAGAATCCCGGGGGCAGGGGGTGGCTCCGCGAAAAACTGTTTTTT
>.|TRBV27|.|TRBJ1-4
CASSFIEGIGEKLFF
TGTGCCAGCAGTTTTATAGAGGGAATCGGTGAAAAACTGTTTTTT
>.|TRBV14|.|TRBJ2-5
CASSQGPARGETQYF
TGTGCCAGCAGCCAAGGTCCAGCACGAGGGGAGACCCAGTACTTC
>TRBD2|TRBV6-1|.|TRBJ2-7
CASDREVLYEQYF
TGTGCCAGCGATCGGGAGGTCCTCTACGAGCAGTACTTC
>TRBD1|TRBV5-8|.|TRBJ1-2
CASSYGQGASVIVRGGYTF
TGTGCCAGCAGCTATGGACAGGGTGCAAGCGTGATAGTGCGTGGGGGCTACACCTTC
>TRBD1|TRBV27|.|TRBJ2-4
CASSPGGRTKNIQYF
TGTGCCAGCAGTCCAGGGGGCAGAACCAAAAACATTCAGTACTTC
>.|TRBV2|.|TRBJ2-5
CASGGGGEGQYF
TGTGCCAGCGGGGGCGGGGGAGAGGGCCAGTACTTC
>TRBD2|TRBV4-3|.|TRBJ2-1
CASSQAGGVSYNEQFF
TGCGCCAGCAGCCAAGCCGGGGGGGTCTCTTACAATGAGCAGTTCTTC
>TRBD2|TRBV13|.|TRBJ2-3
CASSSRGAGGKQDTQYF
TGTGCCAGCAGCTCACGAGGGGCGGGGGGAAAACAAGATACGCAGTATTTT
>TRBD2|TRBV19|.|TRBJ2-1
CASMGLAGPYEQFF
TGTGCCAGTATGGGACTAGCGGGACCGTATGAGCAGTTCTTC
>TRBD1|TRBV7-9|.|TRBJ1-4
CASSRDRGFSGLFF
TGTGCCAGCAGCCGGGACAGGGGATTCTCGGGACTGTTTTTT
>.|TRBV7-3|.|TRBJ2-1
CASGGFGGNEQFF
TGTGCCAGCGGGGGGTTCGGTGGGAATGAGCAGTTCTTC
>.|TRBV5-4|.|TRBJ2-7
CASSLGRDFTYEQYF
TGTGCCAGCAGCTTGGGGCGGGATTTTACCTACGAGCAGTACTTC
>.|TRBV4-1|.|TRBJ2-3
CASSQLLGGADTQYF
TGCGCCAGCAGCCAACTTCTCGGGGGTGCAGATACGCAGTATTTT
>.|TRBV27|.|TRBJ1-2
CASGRAGVVNYGYTF
TGTGCCAGTGGGCGGGCAGGGGTCGTTAACTATGGCTACACCTTC
>.|TRBV2|.|TRBJ2-7
CASNRDTTYEQYF
TGTGCCAGCAATCGGGACACCACCTACGAGCAGTACTTC
>.|TRBV27|.|TRBJ2-4
CASSLAGSDIQYF
TGTGCCAGCAGTTTAGCCGGGAGCGACATTCAGTACTTC